This TCR beta chain was sequenced during a study of T cells in Graves' hyperthyroidism and ophthalmopathy. Diagnosis relied on clinical symptoms, serum thyroxine and TRAb, thyroid ultrasound and orbital computed tomography. The CDR3 has 16 residues. Germline CDR1 MDHEN, CDR2 SYDVKM. Trimming took off 6 bases at V and 4 bases at J, with 18 bases between the two ends. Overall study findings and caveats: Blood held most thyroid clonotypes expanded above 0.001 frequency.

Many counts were recorded for this clonotype. Its antigen is still unknown. From RNA transcripts, TCR beta CDR3 regions were amplified. First-round RT-PCR of the TCR CDR3 relied on the HTBI primer set. TCRdb re-derived calls from the multiplex PCR reads in MiXCR, one entry per CDR3 protein. The sample carries around 400,000 distinct CDR3 sequences, 15% to 19% recorded once. The clonotype was recovered from a woman between 18 and 29 years old with Graves' hyperthyroidism that later progressed to Graves' ophthalmopathy. The chain combines TRBV28 with TRBJ2-2; D gene unclear. Material for sequencing was blood. The CDR3 DNA follows: TGTGCCAGCAGCTCTGTTTACTATACGGGCACCGGGGAGCTGTTTTTT. It translates to CASSSVYYTGTGELFF.